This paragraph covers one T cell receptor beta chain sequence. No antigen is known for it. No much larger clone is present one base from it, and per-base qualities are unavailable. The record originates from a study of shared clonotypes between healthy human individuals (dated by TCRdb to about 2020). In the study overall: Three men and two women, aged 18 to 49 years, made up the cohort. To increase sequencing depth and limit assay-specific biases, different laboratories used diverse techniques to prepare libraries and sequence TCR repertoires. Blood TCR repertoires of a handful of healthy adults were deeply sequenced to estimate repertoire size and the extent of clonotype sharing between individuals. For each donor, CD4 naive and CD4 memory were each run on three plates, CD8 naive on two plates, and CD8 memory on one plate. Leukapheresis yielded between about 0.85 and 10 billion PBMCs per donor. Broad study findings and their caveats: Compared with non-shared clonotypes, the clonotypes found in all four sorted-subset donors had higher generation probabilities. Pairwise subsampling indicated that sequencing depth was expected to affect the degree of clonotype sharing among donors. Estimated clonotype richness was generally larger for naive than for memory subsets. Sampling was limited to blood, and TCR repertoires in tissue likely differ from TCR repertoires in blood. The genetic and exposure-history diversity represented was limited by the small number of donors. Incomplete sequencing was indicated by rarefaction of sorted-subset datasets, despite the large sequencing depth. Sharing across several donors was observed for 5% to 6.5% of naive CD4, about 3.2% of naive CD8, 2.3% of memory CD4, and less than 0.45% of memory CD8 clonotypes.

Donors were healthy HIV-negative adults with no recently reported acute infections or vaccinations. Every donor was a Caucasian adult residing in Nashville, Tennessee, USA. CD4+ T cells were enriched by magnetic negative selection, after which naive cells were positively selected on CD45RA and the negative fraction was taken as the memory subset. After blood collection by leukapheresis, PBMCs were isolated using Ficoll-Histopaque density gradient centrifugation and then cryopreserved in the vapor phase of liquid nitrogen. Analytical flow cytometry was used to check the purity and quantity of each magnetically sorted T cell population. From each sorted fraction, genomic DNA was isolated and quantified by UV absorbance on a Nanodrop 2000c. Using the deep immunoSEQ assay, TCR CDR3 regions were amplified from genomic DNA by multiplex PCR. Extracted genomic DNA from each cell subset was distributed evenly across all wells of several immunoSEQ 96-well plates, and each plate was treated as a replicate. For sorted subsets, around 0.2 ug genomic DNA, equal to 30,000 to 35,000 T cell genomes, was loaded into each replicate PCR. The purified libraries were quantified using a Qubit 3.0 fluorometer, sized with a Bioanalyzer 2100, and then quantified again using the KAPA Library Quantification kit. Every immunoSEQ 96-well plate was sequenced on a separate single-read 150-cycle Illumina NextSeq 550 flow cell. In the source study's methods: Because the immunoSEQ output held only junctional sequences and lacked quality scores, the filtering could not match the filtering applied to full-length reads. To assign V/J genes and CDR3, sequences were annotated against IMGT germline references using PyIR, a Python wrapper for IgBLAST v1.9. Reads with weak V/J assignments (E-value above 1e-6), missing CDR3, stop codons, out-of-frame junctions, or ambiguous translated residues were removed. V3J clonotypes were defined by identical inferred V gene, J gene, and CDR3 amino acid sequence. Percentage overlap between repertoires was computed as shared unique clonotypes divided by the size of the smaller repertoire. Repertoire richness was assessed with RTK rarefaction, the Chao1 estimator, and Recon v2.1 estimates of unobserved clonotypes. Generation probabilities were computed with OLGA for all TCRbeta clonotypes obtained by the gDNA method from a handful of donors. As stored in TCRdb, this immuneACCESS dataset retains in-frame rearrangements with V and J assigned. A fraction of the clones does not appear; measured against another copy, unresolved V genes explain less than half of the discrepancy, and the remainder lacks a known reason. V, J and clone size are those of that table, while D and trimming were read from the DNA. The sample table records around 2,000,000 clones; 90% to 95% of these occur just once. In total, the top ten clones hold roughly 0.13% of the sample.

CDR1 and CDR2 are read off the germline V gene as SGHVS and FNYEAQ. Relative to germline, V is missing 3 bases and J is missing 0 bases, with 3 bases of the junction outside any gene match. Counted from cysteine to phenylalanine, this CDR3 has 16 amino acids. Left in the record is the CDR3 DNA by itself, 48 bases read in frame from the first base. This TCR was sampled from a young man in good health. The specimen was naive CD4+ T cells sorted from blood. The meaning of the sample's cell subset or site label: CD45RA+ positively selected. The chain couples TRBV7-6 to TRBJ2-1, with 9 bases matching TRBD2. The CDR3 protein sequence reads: CASSFSGGSSYNEQFF. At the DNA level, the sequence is TGTGCCAGCAGCTTCAGCGGGGGGTCCTCCTACAATGAGCAGTTCTTC.